A single sample gave rise to the 18 T cell receptor beta chains below, sequenced in a study of cytomegalovirus exposure and HLA in healthy donors. Primers included in the PCR were 60 Vbeta and 13 Jbeta primers. Clones were read by immunoSEQ multiplex PCR, and TCRdb kept only the in-frame ones, dropping some. The sample comprises tens of thousands of clones, approximately 84% of which are singletons, and about 2% rests with the top ten. The material sequenced was PBMCs. All receptors derive from a man aged 18 to 30 in good health and CMV-seronegative.

The table lists this clone with a count of one. The chain couples TRBV5-1 to TRBJ1-5; D may be TRBD1 (5 bases). CDR3 length: 15 residues. Germline loops: CDR1 SGHRS, CDR2 YFSETQ. Trimming cost V 4 bases and J 4 bases, with 15 bases left between them. CDR3 amino acids: CASSDGTGKNQPQHF. The CDR3 coding sequence is TGCGCCAGCAGCGATGGGACTGGGAAGAATCAGCCCCAGCATTTT. Combining the CDR3 with reference TRBV5-1 and TRBJ1-5 gives the whole variable domain KAGVTQTPRYLIKTRGQQVTLSCSPISGHRSVSWYQQTPGQGLQFLFEYFSETQRNKGNFPGRFSGRQFSNSRSEMNVSTLELGDSALYLCASSDGTGKNQPQHFGDGTRLSIL.

The chain carries TRBV5-6 and TRBJ2-1; the match to TRBD2 covers 12 bases. CDR3 length equals 15 residues. The germline V gene has CDR1 SGHDT and CDR2 YYEEEE. After removal of 5 bases from V and 12 bases from J, the junction contained 12 bases not matched to a gene. CDR3 coding DNA: TGTGCCAGCAGTTCCGGACTAGCGGGGTGGGGTGGGCAGTTCTTC. Translated, it gives CASSSGLAGWGGQFF.

This clone was seen a handful of times. The chain employs TRBV5-5 and TRBJ2-7; 9 positions match TRBD1. V trimming: 4 bases; J trimming: 1 base; junction bases outside the gene matches: 9. This CDR3 region has 16 residues. Per the germline V gene, CDR1 is SGHKS and CDR2 is YYEKEE (reference sequence). CDR3 sequence: CASSNWDRDLSYEQYF. The CDR3 DNA reads TGTGCCAGCAGCAATTGGGACAGGGACCTTTCCTACGAGCAGTACTTC. Full variable domain (outside the CDR3, taken from reference TRBV5-5 and TRBJ2-7): DAGVTQSPTHLIKTRGQQVTLRCSPISGHKSVSWYQQVLGQGPQFIFQYYEKEERGRGNFPDRFSARQFPNYSSELNVNALLLGDSALYLCASSNWDRDLSYEQYFGPGTRLTVT.

This chain connects TRBV6-1 to TRBJ1-5, with 7 bases fitting TRBD1. This CDR3 is 13 amino acids long. The V gene's germline CDR1 is MNHNS and CDR2 SASEGT. V lost 6 bases and J lost 4; bases outside the gene matches: 3. The CDR3 DNA is TGTGCCAGCAGGGAGACAGGGAATCAGCCCCAGCATTTT. Its translation is CASRETGNQPQHF.

The table lists this clone with a few counts. The chain couples TRBV5-5 to TRBJ2-7; 9 bases align to TRBD1. With V trimmed by 0 bases and J by 1 base, 2 bases remained unmatched. The germline CDR1 and CDR2 sequences are SGHKS and YYEKEE (reference sequence). This CDR3 has 15 amino acids. CDR3 in DNA: TGTGCCAGCAGCTTGGGAGGGACAGGGTCCTACGAGCAGTACTTC. Protein product: CASSLGGTGSYEQYF. Supplemented by reference TRBV5-5 and TRBJ2-7, the full variable domain reads DAGVTQSPTHLIKTRGQQVTLRCSPISGHKSVSWYQQVLGQGPQFIFQYYEKEERGRGNFPDRFSARQFPNYSSELNVNALLLGDSALYLCASSLGGTGSYEQYFGPGTRLTVT.

The chain uses TRBV30 and TRBJ2-7; D ambiguous. Germline CDR1 GTSNPN, CDR2 SVGIG (reference sequence). The CDR3 loop spans 12 amino acids. Trimming removed 0 bases from V and 3 bases from J, with 6 bases in between. CDR3 residues: CAWSVSDYEQYF. CDR3 bases: TGTGCCTGGAGTGTTTCAGACTACGAGCAGTACTTC.

This rearrangement joins TRBV20-1 to TRBJ1-2, with 7 positions matching TRBD1. The CDR3 is 11 amino acids. V lost 6 bases and J lost 8; bases outside the gene matches: 6. Germline CDR1 is DFQATT and CDR2 is SNEGSKA (reference sequence). In DNA, the CDR3 is TGCAGTGCGAGACAGGGCCAAGGCTACACCTTC. It translates to CSARQGQGYTF.

The V call is TRBV6-5, the J call TRBJ2-5, with D possibly matching TRBD2 (7 bases). V was trimmed by 2 bases and J by 3 bases, leaving 10 bases between them. Germline CDR1 is MNHEY and CDR2 is SVGAGI. The CDR3 has 14 residues. The CDR3 region has the DNA TGTGCCAGCAGTTACGGGGGGGCGAAAGAGACCCAGTACTTC. Translated: CASSYGGAKETQYF.

This clone was counted a few times. J is TRBJ2-7 and V is TRBV27; D is ambiguous. Germline V gene data show CDR1 as MNHEY and CDR2 as SMNVEV (reference sequence). This CDR3 has 13 residues. Trimming took off 9 bases at V and 5 bases at J, with 17 bases between the two ends. CDR3 nucleotide sequence: TGTGCCAGTCGCCCGCCATGGGCCAACGAGCAGTACTTC. Protein: CASRPPWANEQYF.

This chain joins TRBV29-1 and TRBJ2-2; 8 bases are shared with TRBD1. This CDR3 has 14 amino acids. Germline V gene data show CDR1 as SQVTM and CDR2 as ANQGSEA. The ends lost 7 bases at V and 2 bases at J; junction bases unmatched: 6. CDR3 residues: CSALTGVNTGELFF. The CDR3 coding sequence is TGCAGCGCATTGACAGGGGTAAACACCGGGGAGCTGTTTTTT.

This chain joins TRBV5-6 and TRBJ2-7, with a tentative D call TRBD2 (5 bases). Trimming removed 5 bases at V and 1 base at J, with 10 bases between. Germline V gene sequence: CDR1 SGHDT, CDR2 YYEEEE. The CDR3 has 13 amino acids. CDR3 bases: TGTGCCAGCAGGCATGGGAGATCCTACGAGCAGTACTTC. Translating it yields CASRHGRSYEQYF. Full variable domain (outside the CDR3, taken from reference TRBV5-6 and TRBJ2-7): DAGVTQSPTHLIKTRGQQVTLRCSPKSGHDTVSWYQQALGQGPQFIFQYYEEEERQRGNFPDRFSGHQFPNYSSELNVNALLLGDSALYLCASRHGRSYEQYFGPGTRLTVT.

This chain uses TRBV23-1 with TRBJ1-4; 7 positions agree with TRBD1. TRBV23-1 is assigned to the ORF class and has an uncertain function. The CDR3 runs to 20 residues. Trimming removed 6 bases from V and 3 bases from J; junction bases left unmatched: 22. CDR3 region: CASSLTKTQGSFASNEKLFF. Written as DNA, the CDR3 is TGCGCCAGCAGCCTCACTAAGACACAGGGGTCGTTCGCTTCTAATGAAAAACTGTTTTTT.

The gene calls are TRBV30 and TRBJ2-3; TRBD1 might be the D (6 bases). Germline-derived CDR1 and CDR2 are GTSNPN and SVGIG (reference sequence). Deletions cut 3 bases from V and 2 bases from J, with 15 bases between. The CDR3 spans 15 residues. CDR3 sequence reads: CAWRGASPDTDTQYF. The CDR3 nucleotides read TGTGCCTGGAGGGGGGCTAGCCCAGACACAGATACGCAGTATTTT. Combining the CDR3 with reference TRBV30 and TRBJ2-3 gives the whole variable domain SQTIHQWPATLVQPVGSPLSLECTVEGTSNPNLYWYRQAAGRGLQLLFYSVGIGQISSEVPQNLSASRPQDRQFILSSKKLLLSDSGFYLCAWRGASPDTDTQYFGPGTRLTVL.

The V and J genes are TRBV9 and TRBJ2-5; D perhaps matches TRBD1 (6 bases). There are 13 residues in the CDR3. Trimming removed 4 bases at V and 3 bases at J, with 10 bases between. Germline CDR1 and CDR2: SGDLS and YYNGEE. In DNA form, the CDR3 reads TGTGCCAGCAGCCAGGGGCTGAAAGAGACCCAGTACTTC. Residues: CASSQGLKETQYF.

J is TRBJ1-4 and V is TRBV9; D unclear. Trimming shortened V by 0 bases and J by 8 bases, and 8 bases separated the two germline ends. The CDR3 has 13 residues. Germline CDR1 and CDR2: SGDLS and YYNGEE. CDR3 sequence: CASSVATGEKLFF. CDR3 in DNA: TGTGCCAGCAGCGTAGCTACCGGGGAAAAACTGTTTTTT.

The V and J genes are TRBV30 and TRBJ2-3, with 8 nucleotides matching TRBD2. The CDR3 covers 14 residues. Trimming removed 8 bases from V and 2 bases from J; junction bases left unmatched: 9. The germline V gene encodes CDR1 GTSNPN and CDR2 SVGIG (reference sequence). CDR3 residues: CAQQRESYTDTQYF. DNA for the CDR3: TGTGCCCAGCAGCGGGAGAGCTACACAGATACGCAGTATTTT.

V usage is TRBV7-8 and J usage is TRBJ2-3; 15 positions match TRBD2. CDR1 is SGHVS and CDR2 is FQNEAQ in the germline V gene. J lost 4 bases, V lost 2 bases, and 7 bases had no gene match. CDR3 length: 18 residues. Here the CDR3 DNA reads TGTGCCAGCAGCTTACGTCGGACTAGCGGGAGGGCCGCAGATACGCAGTATTTT. It translates to CASSLRRTSGRAADTQYF.

The chain joins TRBV7-2 to TRBJ2-4; D is perhaps TRBD1 (6 bases). The length of the CDR3 is 16 residues. Germline V gene data show CDR1 as SGHTA and CDR2 as FQGNSA. V shed 5 bases and J shed 2 bases, with 16 bases lying between them. The CDR3, as DNA: TGTGCCAGCAGCGCACCCTACGGGACAACCAAAAACATTCAGTACTTC. This gives the protein CASSAPYGTTKNIQYF.